The following is a TCR beta chain sequence with its context. This entry belongs to a study of OX40 agonist ivuxolimab in advanced cancers. Study at large: Prior anti-PD-1, anti-PD-L1 or anti-CTLA-4 therapy was allowed; around 40% had some.

The V gene's germline CDR1 is SGHRS and CDR2 YFSETQ. The ends lost 1 base at V and 6 bases at J; junction bases unmatched: 2. This CDR3 is 15 amino acids long. Profiling relied on immunoSEQ multiplex PCR, and the TCRdb table lists in-frame clones only, not all of them. Of about 69,000 clones listed, over 60% are singletons. The TCR originated in an adult with an advanced solid tumor such as melanoma, head and neck, liver or kidney cancer. The V gene is TRBV5-1, the J gene TRBJ2-2, with 11 positions matching TRBD2. This specimen consisted of CD4+ or CD8+ T cells sorted from blood, obtained in a trial of the OX40 agonist ivuxolimab. The CDR3: CASSLLAGGSGELFF. In DNA, the CDR3 is TGCGCCAGCAGCTTGCTAGCGGGAGGTTCCGGGGAGCTGTTTTTT. Using reference TRBV5-1 and TRBJ2-2 for the parts outside the CDR3, the full variable domain is KAGVTQTPRYLIKTRGQQVTLSCSPISGHRSVSWYQQTPGQGLQFLFEYFSETQRNKGNFPGRFSGRQFSNSRSEMNVSTLELGDSALYLCASSLLAGGSGELFFGEGSRLTVL.